This passage covers 8 T cell receptor beta chains from one sample sequenced in a study of T-cell memory formation after mild COVID-19. TCRdb fed the 5' RACE reads into MiXCR, producing one record per CDR3 protein. Here the sample spans about 540,000 distinct CDR3 sequences, just over 20% being singletons. Sequencing was carried out using PBMCs or a T cell subset sorted from them (not recorded which). These receptors originate from an adult woman who had mild COVID-19 (a few samples of this study predate the infection). Cell type and time point are not known.

This CDR3 reads CASSVGGRGLSANTGELFF. CDR3 bases: TGTGCCAGCAGTGTCGGTGGCAGGGGGCTTTCCGCGAACACCGGGGAGCTGTTTTTT. The V call is TRBV12-3 or TRBV12-4, the J call TRBJ2-2, with 8 bases matching TRBD1. The CDR3 has 19 amino acids. Trimming cost V 5 bases and J 0 bases; bases outside gene matches: 14.

The chain has TRBV4-1 and TRBJ2-7; TRBD2 matches 11 bases. V was clipped by 4 bases and J by 2 bases; unmatched bases: 7. The CDR3 totals 16 residues. Germline CDR1 reads MGHRA; CDR2 reads YSYEKL. The DNA of the CDR3 is TGCGCCAGCAGCCCCGCCGGACTAGCGGGTCCCTACGAGCAGTACTTC. Residues: CASSPAGLAGPYEQYF.

This clonotype was recorded a few times. CDR3 DNA: TGCGCCAGCAGCCCGACAGGGGGCCATAATTCACCCCTCCACTTT. Amino acids: CASSPTGGHNSPLHF. V is TRBV5-1 and J is TRBJ1-6, with TRBD1 matching 10 bases. V trimming: 4 bases; J trimming: 5 bases; junction bases outside the gene matches: 3. CDR1 and CDR2 (germline): SGHRS, YFSETQ. CDR3 length equals 15 residues.

The genes are TRBV4-1 and TRBJ2-3; 11 bases line up with TRBD2. V gave up 0 bases and J gave up 7 bases; unmatched junction bases: 3. CDR3 size: 15 residues. The germline V gene has CDR1 MGHRA and CDR2 YSYEKL. The CDR3 spells CASSQEGTSGNTQYF. The DNA for the CDR3 is TGCGCCAGCAGCCAAGAGGGGACTAGCGGTAATACGCAGTATTTT.

DNA for the CDR3: TGCGCCAGCAGCTTGGATAGGGCAAAATATGGCTACACCTTC. Translated: CASSLDRAKYGYTF. This chain uses TRBV5-1 with TRBJ1-2, with unresolved D. CDR3 length: 14 amino acids. Trimming took 0 bases from V and 5 from J, leaving 11 bases between them. Germline V gene lookup returns CDR1 SGHRS and CDR2 YFSETQ. The complete variable domain, with remaining parts taken from reference TRBV5-1 and TRBJ1-2, reads KAGVTQTPRYLIKTRGQQVTLSCSPISGHRSVSWYQQTPGQGLQFLFEYFSETQRNKGNFPGRFSGRQFSNSRSEMNVSTLELGDSALYLCASSLDRAKYGYTFGSGTRLTVV.

The V and J genes are TRBV6-2 or TRBV6-3 and TRBJ2-1, with 12 bases that match TRBD2. J lost 8 bases, V lost 6 bases, and 8 bases had no gene match. The CDR3 runs to 15 residues. Per germline, CDR1 MNHEY and CDR2 SVGEGT. The CDR3 region has the DNA TGTGCCAGCAGGCTGACTAGCGGGAGTGGTCATGAGCAGTTCTTC. Amino acid sequence: CASRLTSGSGHEQFF.

This chain joins TRBV7-8 and TRBJ2-3; the D gene could be TRBD1 or TRBD2 (5 bases each). This CDR3 is 16 amino acids long. Germline V gives CDR1 SGHVS, CDR2 FQNEAQ. V dropped 7 bases and J dropped 0 bases, with 17 bases sitting between them. DNA of the CDR3: TGTGCCAGCACCCCAAGAGGGTGGGGGAGCACAGATACGCAGTATTTT. It specifies CASTPRGWGSTDTQYF.

The J gene is TRBJ2-5, the V gene TRBV4-2; D may be TRBD2 (5 bases). The V end was cut by 6 bases, the J end by 2 bases, with 19 bases between. Germline assignment: CDR1 LGHNA and CDR2 YNFKEQ. This CDR3 contains 16 residues. The CDR3 DNA reads as TGTGCCAGCAGGGGAAAGATAGCGTCTAGGCAAGAGACCCAGTACTTC. Translation: CASRGKIASRQETQYF.